Here is one TCR beta chain with its context. Its specificity is not known. These data are taken from a study of shared clonotypes between healthy human individuals. The CDR3 contains 17 residues. From germline, CDR1 is SGDLS and CDR2 YYNGEE. V was clipped by 0 bases and J by 0 bases, with 13 bases between them. Sequencing was at deep level. It was 150 to 250 ng DNA, around 33,000 T cell genomes, that sorted-subset replicate PCRs used. The data were produced by immunoSEQ multiplex PCR, yet TCRdb's version contains in-frame clones alone and is incomplete. The profile shows about 960,000 clones, over 60% of them singletons. Study findings and constraints: In four donors, around 4.8% of naive CD4 clonotypes appeared in common.

V and J are TRBV9 and TRBJ1-3; no reliable D call. Sequenced input: memory CD4+ T cells sorted from blood. The subset denotes: CD45RA-negative fraction. The clonotype was recovered from a man younger than 35 in good health. CDR3 region: CASSVGNLPSSGNTIYF. The CDR3 bases are TGTGCCAGCAGCGTAGGAAACCTACCAAGCTCTGGAAACACCATATATTTT.